This TCR beta chain was found in a study of cytomegalovirus exposure and HLA in healthy donors. Overall study findings and caveats: Some TCR beta chains (164 of them) were listed as cytomegalovirus-associated.

The germline V gene encodes CDR1 WNHNN and CDR2 SYGVQD (reference sequence). The CDR3 contains 12 residues. V was pared by 8 bases and J by 6 bases, with 6 bases of the junction left unmatched. A word on this clone: The antigen is undetermined.

Sequencing was performed with immunoSEQ multiplex PCR; in TCRdb, only in-frame clones are kept and a portion is missing. The sample has 90,000 to 150,000 clones; 85% to 90% are singletons. The rearrangement uses TRBV10-1 and TRBJ1-1; 7 positions match TRBD1. The source material was PBMCs. This sequence originates from a woman younger than 35 in good health and CMV-seropositive. CDR3 sequence: CASRGTGAEAFF. CDR3 in DNA: TGCGCCAGCCGCGGCACAGGGGCTGAAGCTTTCTTT.